What follows are 9 T cell receptor beta chains derived from one specimen sequenced in a study of OX40 agonist ivuxolimab in advanced cancers. Here immunoSEQ multiplex PCR was the method, and the copy in TCRdb shows in-frame clones only, minus some. The sample yields about 89,000 clones, around nine tenths seen once. Here the sequenced sample was CD4+ or CD8+ T cells sorted from blood, taken in a trial of the OX40 agonist ivuxolimab. The receptors here all came from an adult with an advanced solid tumor such as melanoma, head and neck, liver or kidney cancer.

This sequence joins TRBV4-1 and TRBJ2-2, with 15 bases lining up with TRBD2. CDR3 length: 17 residues. Per germline, CDR1 MGHRA and CDR2 YSYEKL. V lost 4 bases, J lost 7 bases, and 7 bases stayed unmatched. The CDR3 loop reads CASSRGTSGGPVGELFF. CDR3 sequence (DNA): TGCGCCAGCAGCCGCGGGACTAGCGGGGGGCCGGTCGGGGAGCTGTTTTTT.

The chain combines TRBV29-1 with TRBJ2-1, with no clear D. The CDR3 has 12 amino acids. Germline V CDR1 and CDR2: SQVTM, ANQGSEA. V was cut by 2 bases and J by 12 bases, with 14 bases left in between. CDR3 coding DNA: TGCAGCGTTGAACCTGGGCCCGGTCGGCAGTTCTTC. It specifies CSVEPGPGRQFF.

The chain employs TRBV10-1 and TRBJ1-2; a weak D match, TRBD1 (6 bases). The CDR3 runs to 15 residues. Germline CDR1 reads WNHNN; CDR2 reads SYGVQD (reference sequence). V was pared by 6 bases and J by 4 bases, with 18 bases between. CDR3 residues: CASSPIGGRAYGYTF. In nucleotides, the CDR3 is TGCGCCAGCAGCCCGATCGGGGGCCGGGCCTATGGCTACACCTTC.

The chain couples TRBV7-2 to TRBJ2-7; the match to TRBD1 covers 7 bases. With 1 base clipped from V and 6 bases from J, the junction kept 3 bases outside the gene matches. Looked up from germline, CDR1 is SGHTA and CDR2 is FQGNSA. This CDR3 is built from 13 residues. CDR3 sequence reads: CASSLGQGPEQYF. CDR3 DNA: TGTGCCAGCAGCTTAGGACAGGGCCCCGAGCAGTACTTC.

The chain employs TRBV25-1 and TRBJ1-5, with D unclear. The germline V gene has CDR1 MGHDK and CDR2 SYGVNS. V was clipped by 2 bases and J by 4 bases, with 12 bases between them. The CDR3 totals 15 residues. Here the CDR3 reads CASSESSSLNQPQHF. In DNA, the CDR3 is TGTGCCAGCAGTGAAAGCTCCAGCCTTAATCAGCCCCAGCATTTT.

This chain uses TRBV1 with TRBJ1-4. TRBV1 is marked as a pseudogene. CDR3 length equals 12 residues. The CDR3 spells CTSSQDEEKLFF. CDR3 bases: TGCACCAGCAGCCAAGATGAGGAAAAACTGTTTTTT.

This clone was seen a single time. This chain's CDR3 is CASSFREGNIQYF. The DNA for the CDR3 is TGTGCCAGCAGTTTCAGGGAGGGTAACATTCAGTACTTC. The chain recombines TRBV27 with TRBJ2-4; the match to TRBD2 covers 7 bases. Looked up from germline, CDR1 is MNHEY and CDR2 is SMNVEV (reference sequence). This CDR3 spans 13 amino acids. Trimming at V came to 3 bases and at J to 7 bases, leaving 3 bases not matched to a gene.

This chain joins TRBV7-2 and TRBJ1-1; a possible D gene is TRBD1 (6 bases). V lost 1 base and J 0 bases, leaving 18 bases between the germline ends. Germline CDR1 is SGHTA and CDR2 is FQGNSA. The CDR3 totals 18 residues. CDR3 in amino acids: CASSLEYRVRSLNTEAFF. CDR3 bases: TGTGCCAGCAGCTTAGAGTACAGGGTACGGAGCCTGAACACTGAAGCTTTCTTT.

The genes are TRBV19 and TRBJ1-2; no reliable D call. Germline CDR1 is LNHDA and CDR2 is SQIVND (reference sequence). V dropped 1 base and J dropped 0 bases, with 6 bases sitting between them. This CDR3 region has 14 residues. Here the CDR3 DNA reads TGTGCCAGTAGTATAGCACCGGCTAACTATGGCTACACCTTC. Translated: CASSIAPANYGYTF.